The 13 T cell receptor beta chains below come from one sample, sequenced in a study of post-analysis software for immune sequencing data. Study results and caveats: Compared with controls, patients had more of roughly 5 TRBV segments, including TRBV5-6, TRBV5-1 and TRBV20-1.

These receptors' targets are unknown. Unique molecular identifiers were carried by the TCR beta cDNA libraries. TCRdb re-called the PCR reads through MiXCR, storing one row per CDR3 protein. This sample has roughly 600,000 distinct CDR3 sequences, with around 40% found just once. Sequencing input: blood. Receptors were obtained from a girl aged 10 to 17 with multiple sclerosis.

The chain is built from TRBV20-1 and TRBJ1-1, with D unclear. V lost 3 bases to trimming and J lost 1 base, with 9 bases between them. In germline, CDR1 is DFQATT, CDR2 SNEGSKA (reference sequence). The CDR3 is made up of 13 amino acids. CDR3: CSARDTTNTEAFF. The CDR3 region has the DNA TGCAGTGCTAGGGATACAACGAACACTGAAGCTTTCTTT.

The rearrangement joins TRBV20-1 to TRBJ2-5; 9 positions match TRBD2. V was pared by 5 bases and J by 3 bases, with 19 bases of the junction left unmatched. This CDR3 is built from 18 residues. Germline V CDR1 and CDR2: DFQATT, SNEGSKA (reference sequence). The CDR3 protein is CSASSRGGRALQEETQYF. CDR3 DNA sequence: TGCAGTGCTTCCTCTAGGGGCGGGAGGGCCCTTCAAGAAGAGACCCAGTACTTC.

V gene TRBV12-3 or TRBV12-4 combines with J gene TRBJ1-5, with D hard to call. This CDR3 has 16 amino acids. V lost 1 base and J 1 base, leaving 11 bases between the germline ends. CDR3 in amino acids: CASSLEPRGSNQPQHF. CDR3 bases: TGTGCCAGCAGTTTAGAACCCCGAGGAAGCAATCAGCCCCAGCATTTT.

In this sample, this clonotype turned up a few times. The chain links TRBV20-1 to TRBJ2-1; 8 bases fit TRBD2. Germline CDR1 DFQATT, CDR2 SNEGSKA (reference sequence). The CDR3 is 12 residues long. The V segment lost 6 bases and the J segment 5 bases; nucleotides outside the gene matches: 3. This CDR3 reads CSAREGDNEQFF. In DNA form, the CDR3 reads TGCAGTGCCCGGGAGGGGGACAATGAGCAGTTCTTC.

The genes are TRBV10-3 and TRBJ2-4; D perhaps matches TRBD1 (5 bases). V was pared by 3 bases and J by 0 bases, with 12 bases between. The CDR3 has 16 residues. Germline CDR1 ENHRY, CDR2 SYGVKD. The CDR3 region has the DNA TGTGCCATCAGTGATACAGGCGTCCTAGCCAAAAACATTCAGTACTTC. This gives the protein CAISDTGVLAKNIQYF.

Of note for this clonotype: An end of the junction does not agree with germline; a read error may underlie this. The chain combines TRBV5-1 with TRBJ2-5, with 8 bases fitting TRBD1. Germline lookup yields CDR1 SGHRS and CDR2 YFSETQ. The CDR3 runs 14 residues. CDR3 bases: TGCGCTAGCAGCCAGACAGGGGACGAAGAGACCCAGTACTTC. Encoded protein: CASSQTGDEETQYF. Using reference TRBV5-1 and TRBJ2-5 for the parts outside the CDR3, the full variable domain is KAGVTQTPRYLIKTRGQQVTLSCSPISGHRSVSWYQQTPGQGLQFLFEYFSETQRNKGNFPGRFSGRQFSNSRSEMNVSTLELGDSALYLCASSQTGDEETQYFGPGTRLLVL.

This chain joins TRBV7-8 and TRBJ2-4, with D unclear. CDR3 length: 16 amino acids. Trimming removed 5 bases at V and 0 bases at J, with 14 bases between. Germline CDR1 reads SGHVS; CDR2 reads FQNEAQ. CDR3 protein: CASSPPRVLAKNIQYF. The CDR3, as DNA: TGTGCCAGCAGCCCGCCTAGGGTCTTAGCCAAAAACATTCAGTACTTC.

This clonotype has a handful of counts. This chain connects TRBV4-1 to TRBJ2-5, with TRBD2 identical over 11 bases. Trimming cost V 3 bases and J 1 base; bases outside gene matches: 7. The CDR3 totals 17 residues. Germline loops: CDR1 MGHRA, CDR2 YSYEKL. The CDR3 DNA sequence: TGCGCCAGCAGCCAGCGACCTAGCGGGGGGATCCAAGAGACCCAGTACTTC. It specifies CASSQRPSGGIQETQYF.

V usage is TRBV6-4 and J usage is TRBJ1-6; perhaps TRBD1 as D (5 bases). Germline values: CDR1 MRHNA, CDR2 SNTAGT. This CDR3 region has 13 residues. Deletions cut 3 bases from V and 5 bases from J, with 5 bases between. The CDR3 region has the DNA TGTGCCAGCAGTGAGGACAATAATTCACCCCTCCACTTT. Encoded protein: CASSEDNNSPLHF.

The genes are TRBV12-3 or TRBV12-4 and TRBJ1-2; D ambiguous. Trimming took off 1 base at V and 6 bases at J, with 9 bases between the two ends. This CDR3 has 13 residues. CDR3 coding DNA: TGTGCCAGCAGTTTAGAACGGATTCATGGCTACACCTTC. Amino acid sequence: CASSLERIHGYTF.

This clonotype was recorded a few times. One end of the junction varies from germline; a read error may be responsible. The chain has TRBV6-4 and TRBJ2-6, with TRBD1 as a possible D gene (6 bases). The CDR3 length is 17 residues. Germline lookup yields CDR1 MRHNA and CDR2 SNTAGT. The CDR3 DNA sequence: TGTGCCAGCAGTGACCGGGATGGGGGCTCTGGGGCCAACGTCCGGACTTTC. It translates to CASSDRDGGSGANVRTF.

This clonotype was seen once. The chain uses TRBV12-3 or TRBV12-4 and TRBJ2-3, with D uncertain. The V end lost 2 bases, the J end lost 0 bases, and 12 bases lay between the germline ends. There are 16 residues in the CDR3. CDR3 residues: CASSLTAFPSTDTQYF. CDR3 coding DNA: TGTGCCAGCAGTTTAACAGCATTTCCGAGCACAGATACGCAGTATTTT.

A note on this clonotype: The junction shows a germline mismatch at one end, possibly a read error. The chain combines TRBV29-1 with TRBJ2-7; D perhaps matches TRBD2 (6 bases). The CDR3 has 11 amino acids. From germline, CDR1 is SQVTM and CDR2 ANQGSEA. In nucleotides, the CDR3 is TGCAGCGCCAGGGACTCCTGCGAGCAGTACTTC. This translates into CSARDSCEQYF.